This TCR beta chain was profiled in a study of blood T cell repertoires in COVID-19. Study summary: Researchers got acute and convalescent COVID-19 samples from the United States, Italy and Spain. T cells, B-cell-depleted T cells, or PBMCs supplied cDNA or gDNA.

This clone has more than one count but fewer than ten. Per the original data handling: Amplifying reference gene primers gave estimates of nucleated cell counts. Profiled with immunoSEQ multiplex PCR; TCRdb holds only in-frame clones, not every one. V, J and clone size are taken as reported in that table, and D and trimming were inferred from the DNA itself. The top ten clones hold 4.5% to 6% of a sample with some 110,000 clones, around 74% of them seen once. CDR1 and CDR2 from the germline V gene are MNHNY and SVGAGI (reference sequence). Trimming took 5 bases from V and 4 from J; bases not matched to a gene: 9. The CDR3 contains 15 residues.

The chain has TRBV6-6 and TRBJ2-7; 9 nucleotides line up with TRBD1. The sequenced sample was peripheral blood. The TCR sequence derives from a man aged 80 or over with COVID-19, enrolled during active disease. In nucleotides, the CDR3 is TGTGCCAGCAGTGCCCGGACAGGGGTATGGTACGAGCAGTACTTC. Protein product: CASSARTGVWYEQYF.